The clone carrying this T cell receptor beta chain has just a few counts. What it binds is not known. V lost 5 bases to trimming and J lost 15 bases, with 20 bases between them. The germline gives CDR1 SGHVS, CDR2 FNYEAQ. The CDR3 contains 13 residues. This sample is part of a study of T cell repertoires in cytomegalovirus infection. TCRdb re-derived calls from the reads in MiXCR, one entry per CDR3 protein. Of 80,000 or so distinct CDR3 sequences detected, about 24% appear once; the ten largest clones hold roughly 50%. This TCR was recovered from a human donor in good health (CMV status not recorded). Some clones in this sample may be carry-over from other donors' samples. The sequenced sample was CD8+ T cells from cultured PBMCs, obtained from culture after CMV antigen stimulation. The rearrangement uses TRBV7-6 and TRBJ2-1; a weak D match, TRBD1 (7 bases). CDR3 amino acids: CASSRGGGQPPFF. In DNA, the CDR3 is TGTGCCAGCAGCAGAGGAGGGGGACAGCCTCCGTTCTTC.